A selection of T cell receptor beta chains follows, all from one sample in a study of blood T cell repertoires in COVID-19. Using immunoSEQ multiplex PCR, the repertoire was profiled, and TCRdb retains in-frame clones only, with some absent. Here the sample spans a few hundred thousand clones, 89% being singletons. Sequencing was carried out using peripheral blood. These receptors all come from a man aged 18-30 years who had recovered from COVID-19. The CDR3 runs from the conserved cysteine through the conserved F or W. The D gene is left open where the match is weak. Some rows mark clone size as missing; the rest say once, few, many or name a class of expanded clone.

v_call: TRBV27; clone_size: .; j_call: TRBJ2-2; d_call: .; cdr3_nt: TGTGCCAGCAGTTCCTCCCTAACCGGGGAGCTGTTTTTT; cdr3_aa: CASSSSLTGELFF
v_call: TRBV29-1; clone_size: once; j_call: TRBJ2-2; d_call: .; cdr3_nt: TGCAGCACCGGGACACCTAACACCGGGGAGCTGTTTTTT; cdr3_aa: CSTGTPNTGELFF
v_call: TRBV7-9; clone_size: .; j_call: TRBJ2-2; d_call: TRBD2; cdr3_nt: TGTGCCAGCAGCTTCACAGCGGGACCCGGGGAGCTGTTTTTT; cdr3_aa: CASSFTAGPGELFF
v_call: TRBV6-4; clone_size: once; j_call: TRBJ1-5; d_call: TRBD1; cdr3_nt: TGTGCCAGCAGTGACTCAATAGGGAAACAGGGGCCCGACAATCAGCCCCAGCATTTT; cdr3_aa: CASSDSIGKQGPDNQPQHF
v_call: TRBV19; clone_size: .; j_call: TRBJ1-2; d_call: TRBD1; cdr3_nt: TGTGCCAGTAGGGAATCCGGGACAGGGTATCGGGGCTACACCTTC; cdr3_aa: CASRESGTGYRGYTF
v_call: TRBV6-5; clone_size: .; j_call: TRBJ2-7; d_call: TRBD1; cdr3_nt: TGTGCCAGCAGGAGGACAGGGGACGAGCAGTACTTC; cdr3_aa: CASRRTGDEQYF
v_call: TRBV10-3; clone_size: .; j_call: TRBJ1-1; d_call: .; cdr3_nt: TGTGCCATCAGTGAGTCTGGAGGTAACGGTGAAGCTTTCTTT; cdr3_aa: CAISESGGNGEAFF
v_call: TRBV9; clone_size: once; j_call: TRBJ1-3; d_call: TRBD1; cdr3_nt: TGTGCCAGCAGCGAGTGGGACAGCTCTGGAAACACCATATATTTT; cdr3_aa: CASSEWDSSGNTIYF
v_call: TRBV5-1; clone_size: .; j_call: TRBJ1-1; d_call: TRBD1; cdr3_nt: TGCGCCAGCAGCTCGTGGACAGGGGACAGCACTGAAGCTTTCTTT; cdr3_aa: CASSSWTGDSTEAFF
v_call: TRBV5-4; clone_size: once; j_call: TRBJ2-1; d_call: .; cdr3_nt: TGTGCCAGCAGCGGGGGAGGGACAGGCCTTTACAATGAGCAGTTCTTC; cdr3_aa: CASSGGGTGLYNEQFF
v_call: TRBV5-4; clone_size: .; j_call: TRBJ2-6; d_call: TRBD2; cdr3_nt: TGTGCCAGCAGCCAAACCGGGACTAGCGGCACTGGGGCCAACGTCCTGACTTTC; cdr3_aa: CASSQTGTSGTGANVLTF
v_call: TRBV9; clone_size: .; j_call: TRBJ2-2; d_call: TRBD2; cdr3_nt: TGTGCCAGCAGCGTTACTAGCGGGAGCGGGGAGCTGTTTTTT; cdr3_aa: CASSVTSGSGELFF
v_call: TRBV6-2/TRBV6-3; clone_size: .; j_call: TRBJ1-6; d_call: .; cdr3_nt: TGTGCCAGCAGTTACGTCCAGGGGAACAATTCACCCCTCCACTTT; cdr3_aa: CASSYVQGNNSPLHF
v_call: TRBV6-5; clone_size: .; j_call: TRBJ1-2; d_call: .; cdr3_nt: TGTGCCAGCAGGCTAACAGGGTCGGACGGCTACACCTTC; cdr3_aa: CASRLTGSDGYTF
v_call: TRBV7-6; clone_size: .; j_call: TRBJ2-2; d_call: .; cdr3_nt: TGTGCCAGCAGCTTAGAAAGGGGGGGAGCCGGGGAGCTGTTTTTT; cdr3_aa: CASSLERGGAGELFF
v_call: TRBV6-2/TRBV6-3; clone_size: many; j_call: TRBJ2-7; d_call: .; cdr3_nt: TGTGCCAGCAACCCCGGACTGACCGGGCGCGAGCAGTACTTC; cdr3_aa: CASNPGLTGREQYF
v_call: TRBV10-3; clone_size: .; j_call: TRBJ2-7; d_call: .; cdr3_nt: TGTGCCATCAGTCAGGACTTCTACGAGCAGTACTTC; cdr3_aa: CAISQDFYEQYF
v_call: TRBV6-5; clone_size: .; j_call: TRBJ1-5; d_call: .; cdr3_nt: TGTGCCAGCATCAGAGAACAGGATCAGCCCCAGCATTTT; cdr3_aa: CASIREQDQPQHF
v_call: TRBV19; clone_size: .; j_call: TRBJ1-5; d_call: .; cdr3_nt: TGTGCCAGTAGTATATTGGGCGTTCAGCCCCAGCATTTT; cdr3_aa: CASSILGVQPQHF
v_call: TRBV7-9; clone_size: .; j_call: TRBJ1-3; d_call: TRBD1; cdr3_nt: TGTGCCAGCAGCGAGACAGGGACTGGAAACACCATATATTTT; cdr3_aa: CASSETGTGNTIYF
v_call: TRBV7-6; clone_size: .; j_call: TRBJ2-1; d_call: .; cdr3_nt: TGTGCCAGCAGCTTAGCGGGAGCTAGCTCCTACAATGAGCAGTTCTTC; cdr3_aa: CASSLAGASSYNEQFF
v_call: TRBV7-9; clone_size: .; j_call: TRBJ2-3; d_call: .; cdr3_nt: TGTGCCAGCAGCTTAGTTTACACAGCCCGCACAGATACGCAGTATTTT; cdr3_aa: CASSLVYTARTDTQYF
v_call: TRBV2; clone_size: .; j_call: TRBJ2-7; d_call: .; cdr3_nt: TGTGCCAGCAGTGGAGGAACTAGTTCCTCCTACGAGCAGTACTTC; cdr3_aa: CASSGGTSSSYEQYF
v_call: TRBV6-2/TRBV6-3; clone_size: .; j_call: TRBJ1-2; d_call: .; cdr3_nt: TGTGCCAGCAGTTCACAGGATTATGGCTACACCTTC; cdr3_aa: CASSSQDYGYTF
v_call: TRBV4-1; clone_size: few; j_call: TRBJ1-1; d_call: TRBD1; cdr3_nt: TGCGCCAGCAGCCCTTCCAGGGGGCTAGACACTGAAGCTTTCTTT; cdr3_aa: CASSPSRGLDTEAFF
v_call: TRBV6-5; clone_size: once; j_call: TRBJ1-2; d_call: TRBD1; cdr3_nt: TGTGCCACCAGGTACGACAGGGATTATGGCTACACCTTC; cdr3_aa: CATRYDRDYGYTF
v_call: TRBV9; clone_size: .; j_call: TRBJ2-1; d_call: .; cdr3_nt: TGTGCCAGCAGCCTAGTAGAGGTGGGTGAGCAGTTCTTC; cdr3_aa: CASSLVEVGEQFF
v_call: TRBV11-2; clone_size: .; j_call: TRBJ2-7; d_call: .; cdr3_nt: TGTGCCAGCAGCCCCGGGGTAACCTACGAGCAGTACTTC; cdr3_aa: CASSPGVTYEQYF
v_call: TRBV3-1/TRBV3-2; clone_size: .; j_call: TRBJ1-6; d_call: .; cdr3_nt: TGTGCCAGCAGCCAAGGCAGACTCAACCCCCTCCACTTT; cdr3_aa: CASSQGRLNPLHF
v_call: TRBV27; clone_size: .; j_call: TRBJ1-5; d_call: TRBD1; cdr3_nt: TGTGCCAGCAGTTTAGGGCAGGGGGGTCAGCCCCAGCATTTT; cdr3_aa: CASSLGQGGQPQHF
v_call: TRBV6-2/TRBV6-3; clone_size: .; j_call: TRBJ1-1; d_call: TRBD1; cdr3_nt: TGTGCCAGCAGTTACCACCGGGACAGGGGAGGATGGGATACTGAAGCTTTCTTT; cdr3_aa: CASSYHRDRGGWDTEAFF
v_call: TRBV9; clone_size: .; j_call: TRBJ2-3; d_call: .; cdr3_nt: TGTGCCAGCAGCGTAGATTGGGGCGGCACAGATACGCAGTATTTT; cdr3_aa: CASSVDWGGTDTQYF
v_call: TRBV9; clone_size: .; j_call: TRBJ2-3; d_call: .; cdr3_nt: TGTGCCAGCAGCGTCTCTAGCACAGATACGCAGTATTTT; cdr3_aa: CASSVSSTDTQYF
v_call: TRBV5-1; clone_size: .; j_call: TRBJ2-6; d_call: .; cdr3_nt: TGCGCCAGCAGCGTGGACCCCGCCGGTTCTGGGGCCAACGTCCTGACTTTC; cdr3_aa: CASSVDPAGSGANVLTF
v_call: TRBV29-1; clone_size: .; j_call: TRBJ1-1; d_call: .; cdr3_nt: TGCAGCGTTGAAGATCTAGGCAGGGCCACTGAAGCTTTCTTT; cdr3_aa: CSVEDLGRATEAFF
v_call: TRBV4-2; clone_size: .; j_call: TRBJ2-1; d_call: TRBD2; cdr3_nt: TGTGCCAGCAGCCAAGGAGCGGGGCCCTACAATGAGCAGTTCTTC; cdr3_aa: CASSQGAGPYNEQFF
v_call: TRBV29-1; clone_size: .; j_call: TRBJ2-7; d_call: TRBD2; cdr3_nt: TGCAGCGTTGCACTAGCGGCATCCTACGAGCAGTACTTC; cdr3_aa: CSVALAASYEQYF
v_call: TRBV2; clone_size: .; j_call: TRBJ2-1; d_call: .; cdr3_nt: TGTGCCAGCAGTGAAGCCCAGAGCGTTGGTGAGCAGTTCTTC; cdr3_aa: CASSEAQSVGEQFF
v_call: TRBV12-3/TRBV12-4; clone_size: .; j_call: TRBJ1-2; d_call: TRBD1; cdr3_nt: TGTGCCAGCAGGGAGACAGGGAGTGGCTACACCTTC; cdr3_aa: CASRETGSGYTF
v_call: TRBV6-2/TRBV6-3; clone_size: .; j_call: TRBJ1-4; d_call: .; cdr3_nt: TGTGCCAGCAGTTCGACAAAAGGAAAACTGTTTTTT; cdr3_aa: CASSSTKGKLFF